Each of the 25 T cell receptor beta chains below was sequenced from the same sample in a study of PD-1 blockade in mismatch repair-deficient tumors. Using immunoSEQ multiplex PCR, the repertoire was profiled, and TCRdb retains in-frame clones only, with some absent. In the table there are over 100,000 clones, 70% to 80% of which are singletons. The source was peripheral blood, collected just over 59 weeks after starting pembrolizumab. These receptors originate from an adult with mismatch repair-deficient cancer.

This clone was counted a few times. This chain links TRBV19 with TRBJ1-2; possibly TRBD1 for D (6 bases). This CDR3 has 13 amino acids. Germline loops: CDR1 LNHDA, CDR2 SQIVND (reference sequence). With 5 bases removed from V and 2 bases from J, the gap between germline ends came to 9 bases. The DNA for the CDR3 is TGTGCCAGTAGTGGGACACTCAACTATGGCTACACCTTC. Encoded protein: CASSGTLNYGYTF.

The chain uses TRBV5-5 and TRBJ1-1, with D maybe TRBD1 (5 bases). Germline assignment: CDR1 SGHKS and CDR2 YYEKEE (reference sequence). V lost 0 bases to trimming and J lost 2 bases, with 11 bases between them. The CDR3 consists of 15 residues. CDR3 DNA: TGTGCCAGCAGCTTGGACATTCAGGGAAACACTGAAGCTTTCTTT. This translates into CASSLDIQGNTEAFF.

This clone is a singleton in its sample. CDR3 DNA sequence: TGCGCCAGCAGAGTCCCGGGACAGGGGAGGGGGTCCTACGAGCAGTACTTC. Translation gives CASRVPGQGRGSYEQYF. The chain couples TRBV10-2 to TRBJ2-7, with 10 bases lining up with TRBD1. The CDR3 covers 17 residues. With V trimmed by 6 bases and J by 1 base, 12 bases remained unmatched. Germline values: CDR1 WSHSY, CDR2 SAAADI.

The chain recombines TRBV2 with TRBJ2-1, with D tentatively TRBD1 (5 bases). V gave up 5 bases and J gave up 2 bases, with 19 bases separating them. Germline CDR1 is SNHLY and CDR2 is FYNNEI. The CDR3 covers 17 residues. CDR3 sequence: CASSKQVGARPYNEQFF. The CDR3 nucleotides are TGTGCCAGCAGTAAACAGGTTGGGGCCCGCCCCTACAATGAGCAGTTCTTC.

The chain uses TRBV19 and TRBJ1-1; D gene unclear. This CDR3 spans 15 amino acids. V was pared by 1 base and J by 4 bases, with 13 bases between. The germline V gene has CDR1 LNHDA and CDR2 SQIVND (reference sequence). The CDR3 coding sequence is TGTGCCAGTAGTATAGGTAGGGCGAAGGGCACTGAAGCTTTCTTT. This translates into CASSIGRAKGTEAFF.

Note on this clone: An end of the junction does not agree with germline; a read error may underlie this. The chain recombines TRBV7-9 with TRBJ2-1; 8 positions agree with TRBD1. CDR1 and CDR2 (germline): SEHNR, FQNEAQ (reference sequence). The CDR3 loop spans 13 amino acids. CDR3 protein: CASSLGQANEQFF. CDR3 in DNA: TGTGCTAGCAGCTTGGGACAGGCGAATGAGCAGTTCTTC. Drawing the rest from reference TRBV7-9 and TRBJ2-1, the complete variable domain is DTGVSQNPRHKITKRGQNVTFRCDPISEHNRLYWYRQTLGQGPEFLTYFQNEAQLEKSRLLSDRFSAERPKGSFSTLEIQRTEQGDSAMYLCASSLGQANEQFFGPGTRLTVL.

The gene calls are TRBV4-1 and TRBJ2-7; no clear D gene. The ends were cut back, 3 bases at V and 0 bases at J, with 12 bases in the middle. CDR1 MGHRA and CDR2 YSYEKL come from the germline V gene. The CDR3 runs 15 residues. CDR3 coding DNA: TGCGCCAGCAGCCACGGCGGTGGTCCCTCCTACGAGCAGTACTTC. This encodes CASSHGGGPSYEQYF.

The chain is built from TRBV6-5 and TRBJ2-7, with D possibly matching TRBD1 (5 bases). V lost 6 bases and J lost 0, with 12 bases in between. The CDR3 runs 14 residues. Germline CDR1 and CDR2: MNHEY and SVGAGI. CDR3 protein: CASRWGSSSYEQYF. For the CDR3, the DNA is TGTGCCAGCAGATGGGGCTCTAGCTCCTACGAGCAGTACTTC.

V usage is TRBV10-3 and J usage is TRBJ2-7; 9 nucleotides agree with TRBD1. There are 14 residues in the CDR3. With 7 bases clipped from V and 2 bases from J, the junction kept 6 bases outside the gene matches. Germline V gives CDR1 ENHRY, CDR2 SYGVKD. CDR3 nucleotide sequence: TGTGCCATCAAACCGGGACAGGGCGCCTACGAGCAGTACTTC. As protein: CAIKPGQGAYEQYF.

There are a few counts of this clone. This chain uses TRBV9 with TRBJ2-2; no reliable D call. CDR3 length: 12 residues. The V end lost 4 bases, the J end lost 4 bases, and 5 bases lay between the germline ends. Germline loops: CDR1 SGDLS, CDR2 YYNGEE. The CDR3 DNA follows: TGTGCCAGCAGCTTCTCCACCGGGGAGCTGTTTTTT. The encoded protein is CASSFSTGELFF.

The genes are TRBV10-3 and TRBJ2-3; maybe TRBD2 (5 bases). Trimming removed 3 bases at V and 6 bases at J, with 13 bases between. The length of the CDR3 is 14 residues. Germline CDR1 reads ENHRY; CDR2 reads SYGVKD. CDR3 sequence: CAISDPFRRDTQYF. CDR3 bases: TGTGCCATCAGTGACCCTTTTCGGAGGGATACGCAGTATTTT.

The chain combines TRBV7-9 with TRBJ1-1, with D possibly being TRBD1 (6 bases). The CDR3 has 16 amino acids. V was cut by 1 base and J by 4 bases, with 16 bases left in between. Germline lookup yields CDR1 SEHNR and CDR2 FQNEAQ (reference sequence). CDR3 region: CASSLGRGIGGTEAFF. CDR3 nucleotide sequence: TGTGCCAGCAGCTTAGGGCGGGGTATAGGGGGCACTGAAGCTTTCTTT. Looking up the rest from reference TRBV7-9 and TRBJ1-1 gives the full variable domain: DTGVSQNPRHKITKRGQNVTFRCDPISEHNRLYWYRQTLGQGPEFLTYFQNEAQLEKSRLLSDRFSAERPKGSFSTLEIQRTEQGDSAMYLCASSLGRGIGGTEAFFGQGTRLTVV.

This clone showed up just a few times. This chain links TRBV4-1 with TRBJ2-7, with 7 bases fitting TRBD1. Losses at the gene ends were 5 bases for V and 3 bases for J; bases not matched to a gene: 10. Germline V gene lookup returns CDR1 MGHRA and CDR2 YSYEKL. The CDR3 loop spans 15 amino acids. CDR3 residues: CASSNPGQWLYEQYF. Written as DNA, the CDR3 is TGCGCCAGCAGCAATCCGGGACAGTGGCTCTACGAGCAGTACTTC.

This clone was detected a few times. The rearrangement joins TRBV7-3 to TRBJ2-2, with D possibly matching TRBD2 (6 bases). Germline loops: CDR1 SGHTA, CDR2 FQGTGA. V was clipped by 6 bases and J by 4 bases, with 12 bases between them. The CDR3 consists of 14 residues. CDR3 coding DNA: TGTGCCAGCAGGGGTAGCGGTTCCACCGGGGAGCTGTTTTTT. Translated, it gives CASRGSGSTGELFF.

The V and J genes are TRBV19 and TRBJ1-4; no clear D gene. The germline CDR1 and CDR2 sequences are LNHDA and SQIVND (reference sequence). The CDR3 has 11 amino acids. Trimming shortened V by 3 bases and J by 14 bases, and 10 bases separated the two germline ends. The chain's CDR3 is CASSINGDLFF. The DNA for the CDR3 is TGTGCCAGTAGTATTAACGGCGACCTGTTTTTT.

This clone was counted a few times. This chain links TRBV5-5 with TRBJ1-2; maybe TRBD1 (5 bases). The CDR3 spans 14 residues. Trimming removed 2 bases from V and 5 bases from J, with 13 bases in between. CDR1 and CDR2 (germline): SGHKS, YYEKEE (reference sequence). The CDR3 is CASSFSQGRYGYTF. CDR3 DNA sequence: TGTGCCAGCAGCTTCTCCCAGGGAAGGTATGGCTACACCTTC.

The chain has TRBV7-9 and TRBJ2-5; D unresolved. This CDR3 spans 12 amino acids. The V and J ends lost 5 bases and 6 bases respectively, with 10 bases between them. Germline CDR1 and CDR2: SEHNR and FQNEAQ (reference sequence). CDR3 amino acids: CASSPDSKTQYF. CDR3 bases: TGTGCCAGCAGCCCGGATTCTAAGACCCAGTACTTC.

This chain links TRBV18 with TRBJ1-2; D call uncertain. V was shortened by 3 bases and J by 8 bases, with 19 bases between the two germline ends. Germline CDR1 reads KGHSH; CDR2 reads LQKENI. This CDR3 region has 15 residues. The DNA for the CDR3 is TGTGCCAGCTCACCCCAGCCGTCGAGGGCTTACGGCTACACCTTC. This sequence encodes CASSPQPSRAYGYTF.

The CDR3 is CASSYLNEQFF. The CDR3 DNA sequence: TGTGCCAGCAGTTACCTCAATGAGCAGTTCTTC. V usage is TRBV6-6 and J usage is TRBJ2-1; the D is unclear. The CDR3 spans 11 residues. The germline V and J ends were trimmed by 2 bases and 6 bases, with 2 bases remaining between them. Germline CDR1 and CDR2: MNHNY and SVGAGI (reference sequence).

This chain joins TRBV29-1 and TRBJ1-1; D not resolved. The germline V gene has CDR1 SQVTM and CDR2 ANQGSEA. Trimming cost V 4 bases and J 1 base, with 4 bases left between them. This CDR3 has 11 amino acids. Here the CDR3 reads CSVVENTEAFF. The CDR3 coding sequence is TGCAGCGTTGTCGAGAACACTGAAGCTTTCTTT.

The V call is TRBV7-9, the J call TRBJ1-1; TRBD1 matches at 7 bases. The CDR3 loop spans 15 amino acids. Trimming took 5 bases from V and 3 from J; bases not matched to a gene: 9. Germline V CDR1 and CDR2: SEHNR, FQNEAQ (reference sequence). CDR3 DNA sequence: TGTGCCAGCAGCACAGGACAGGCCGGGGACACTGAAGCTTTCTTT. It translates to CASSTGQAGDTEAFF.

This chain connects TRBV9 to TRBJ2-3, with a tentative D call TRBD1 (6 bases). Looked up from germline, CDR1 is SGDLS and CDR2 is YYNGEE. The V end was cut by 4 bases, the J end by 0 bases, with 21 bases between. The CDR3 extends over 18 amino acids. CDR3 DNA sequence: TGTGCCAGCAGCCAGGGGAGAGACTGGGAACCTAGCACAGATACGCAGTATTTT. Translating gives CASSQGRDWEPSTDTQYF.

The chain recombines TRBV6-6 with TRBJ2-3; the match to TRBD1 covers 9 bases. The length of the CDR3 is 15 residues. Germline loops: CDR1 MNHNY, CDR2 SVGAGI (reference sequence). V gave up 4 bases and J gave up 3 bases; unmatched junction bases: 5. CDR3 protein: CASSLRDRVTDTQYF. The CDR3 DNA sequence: TGTGCCAGCAGTTTACGGGACAGGGTGACAGATACGCAGTATTTT.

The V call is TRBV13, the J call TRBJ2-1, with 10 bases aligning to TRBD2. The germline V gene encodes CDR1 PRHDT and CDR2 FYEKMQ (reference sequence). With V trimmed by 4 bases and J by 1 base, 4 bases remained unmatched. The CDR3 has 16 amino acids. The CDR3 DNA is TGTGCCAGCAGCTCCCCGACTAGCGGGTCCTACAATGAGCAGTTCTTC. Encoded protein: CASSSPTSGSYNEQFF. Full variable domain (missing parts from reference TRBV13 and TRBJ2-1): AAGVIQSPRHLIKEKRETATLKCYPIPRHDTVYWYQQGPGQDPQFLISFYEKMQSDKGSIPDRFSAQQFSDYHSELNMSSLELGDSALYFCASSSPTSGSYNEQFFGPGTRLTVL.

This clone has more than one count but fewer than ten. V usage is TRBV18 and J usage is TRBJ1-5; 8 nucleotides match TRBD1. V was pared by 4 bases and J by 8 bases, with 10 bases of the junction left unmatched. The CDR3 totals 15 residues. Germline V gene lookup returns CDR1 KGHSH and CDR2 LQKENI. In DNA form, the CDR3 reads TGTGCCAGCTCACGATTGGACAGGGAGAACGAGCCCCAGCATTTT. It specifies CASSRLDRENEPQHF.